This T cell receptor beta chain came from a study of blood T cell repertoires in COVID-19. The trim removed 6 bases at V and 2 bases at J, leaving 9 bases unmatched. The CDR3 consists of 17 residues. In germline, CDR1 is SNHLY, CDR2 FYNNEI. Original data processing: Amplifying reference gene primers gave estimates of nucleated cell counts. Method: immunoSEQ multiplex PCR; TCRdb's copy keeps in-frame clones and lacks some. The V and J calls and the clone size are those of that table, but D and trimming were determined from the DNA. The data show some 320,000 clones, roughly nine tenths seen once. Sequenced sample: peripheral blood. V usage is TRBV2 and J usage is TRBJ2-2, with TRBD2 identical over 10 bases. This TCR derives from a woman aged 30 to 39 with COVID-19, enrolled during active disease. Here the CDR3 reads CASRSLAGGINTGELFF. The CDR3 nucleotides are TGTGCCAGCAGGTCCTTAGCGGGGGGAATAAACACCGGGGAGCTGTTTTTT. Looking up the rest from reference TRBV2 and TRBJ2-2 gives the full variable domain: EPEVTQTPSHQVTQMGQEVILRCVPISNHLYFYWYRQILGQKVEFLVSFYNNEISEKSEIFDDQFSVERPDGSNFTLKIRSTKLEDSAMYFCASRSLAGGINTGELFFGEGSRLTVL.